This T cell receptor (beta chain) was recovered during a study of siplizumab effects on memory and regulatory T cells. Assay used: immunoSEQ multiplex PCR; TCRdb lists only in-frame clones, some missing. The repertoire holds tens of thousands of clones, with under 95% as singletons. A remark on this clone: Its target is not known.

Study-wide results and limits: Confirmatory evidence of suppressive function in proliferating siplizumab-culture Tregs was not obtained. Alloreactive CD4+ clones that could be mapped were on average roughly 69% Treg-derived with siplizumab, against about 25% in controls. The authors could not assign a naive or memory phenotype to roughly 80-96% of proliferating CD4+ or CD8+ clones.

Germline V gene data show CDR1 as MNHEY and CDR2 as SVGAGI. The CDR3 length is 15 residues. J gave up 3 bases and V 6 bases, and 8 bases lay outside the gene matches. The rearrangement joins TRBV6-5 to TRBJ1-2; 9 bases are shared with TRBD1. This sequence was found in a human donor in good health. Sequenced input: CD8+ T cells sorted from blood. This CDR3 reads CASRPRTGADYGYTF. In nucleotides, the CDR3 is TGTGCCAGCAGACCGAGGACAGGGGCCGACTATGGCTACACCTTC.